These 6 T cell receptor beta chains share one sample of origin, sequenced in a study of spatial heterogeneity in lung cancer (dated by TCRdb to about 2019). Library generation was performed with 5' RACE. Sequencing used a NextSeq 500. TCRdb reran the public reads through fastp at Q25 and MiXCR, keeping productive beta chains. One record per CDR3 amino acid sequence lists the most common genes and DNA. The sample records 4,200 or so distinct CDR3 sequences, around 9.4% of which are singletons. 6.9% of the sample belongs to the ten largest clones. Reading the label with the study, this specimen's time point is: sample taken at primary tumor resection. The source was normal lung tissue next to the tumor, collected at surgery. The receptor source for this set is a female donor with early-stage non-small cell lung cancer.

The table lists this clonotype with many counts. The J gene is TRBJ2-1, the V gene TRBV11-3; D call uncertain. Germline V CDR1 and CDR2: SGHNT, YENEEA. The ends were cut back, 0 bases at V and 5 bases at J, with 8 bases in the middle. The CDR3 is 14 residues long. The chain's CDR3 is CASSLDLADNEQFF. CDR3 in DNA: TGTGCCAGCAGCTTAGATCTTGCGGACAATGAGCAGTTCTTC.

This clonotype is classed as medium-sized. The rearrangement uses TRBV11-2 and TRBJ1-2; perhaps TRBD1 as D (5 bases). The CDR3 is 15 residues long. Germline values: CDR1 SGHAT, CDR2 FQNNGV. Trimming took off 0 bases at V and 6 bases at J, with 14 bases between the two ends. CDR3 sequence reads: CASSLDGAQEDGYTF. The CDR3 DNA is TGTGCCAGCAGCTTAGATGGGGCCCAAGAGGATGGCTACACCTTC.

This clonotype was observed at least ten times. This chain joins TRBV6-2 or TRBV6-3 and TRBJ2-3; 10 nucleotides line up with TRBD2. Trimming removed 7 bases from V and 3 bases from J; junction bases left unmatched: 4. CDR3 length: 14 amino acids. Germline loops: CDR1 MNHEY, CDR2 SVGEGT. This chain's CDR3 is CASTRGLATDTQYF. The CDR3 nucleotides read TGTGCCAGCACCAGGGGACTAGCGACAGATACGCAGTATTTT.

By share, this clonotype ranks as medium-sized. V gene TRBV20-1 combines with J gene TRBJ1-5, with D uncertain. The CDR3 contains 13 residues. V lost 0 bases and J 6 bases, leaving 9 bases between the germline ends. Germline V gene lookup returns CDR1 DFQATT and CDR2 SNEGSKA (reference sequence). CDR3 nucleotide sequence: TGCAGTGCTAGAGAGGGTGCGGGTCAGCCCCAGCATTTT. It encodes CSAREGAGQPQHF.

The chain links TRBV6-2 or TRBV6-3 to TRBJ2-3, with 8 bases identical to TRBD2. Trimming at V came to 6 bases and at J to 5 bases, leaving 10 bases not matched to a gene. This CDR3 is built from 15 residues. CDR1 MNHEY and CDR2 SVGEGT come from the germline V gene. CDR3 DNA: TGTGCCAGCAGGGATAGCGGGGCAGGCGGAGATACGCAGTATTTT. This codes for CASRDSGAGGDTQYF.

Judged by abundance, this clonotype is medium-sized (0.01 to 0.1%). V is TRBV27 and J is TRBJ2-7; 12 bases map to TRBD2. The CDR3 spans 15 residues. J lost 0 bases, V lost 6 bases, and 3 bases had no gene match. CDR1 is MNHEY, CDR2 SMNVEV, per germline (reference sequence). As DNA, the CDR3 is TGTGCCAGCAGACCGGGACTAGCGGGCTCCTACGAGCAGTACTTC. This sequence encodes CASRPGLAGSYEQYF.